This T cell receptor beta chain was identified in a study of CD8+ T cells in alopecia areata. Between the trimmed V and J ends, which lost 6 bases and 2 bases, there was a span of 16 bases. The CDR3 is made up of 15 amino acids. The germline V gene has CDR1 MNHNS and CDR2 SASEGT. RNA, once extracted, was reverse transcribed into cDNA for use as the sequencing template. The table came from immunoSEQ multiplex PCR; TCRdb's copy has only in-frame clones and leaves some out. Altogether 100,000 to 150,000 clones are present, around three fifths being singletons, with the ten largest covering 4.5% to 5.5%.

This specimen consisted of CD4+ T cells sorted from blood, obtained at week 0. This chain uses TRBV6-1 with TRBJ2-5, with D possibly matching TRBD1 (6 bases). The TCR was taken from a human donor with alopecia areata. CDR3 nucleotides: TGTGCCAGCAGGTATTTGTACAGGGCACAAGAGACCCAGTACTTC. Protein sequence: CASRYLYRAQETQYF.